This passage covers 21 T cell receptor beta chains from one sample sequenced in a study of OX40 agonist ivuxolimab in advanced cancers. Generated by immunoSEQ multiplex PCR, the TCRdb table keeps only in-frame clones and is missing some. The profile shows tens of thousands of clones, under 95% of them singletons. The sequences come from CD4+ or CD8+ T cells sorted from blood, collected in a trial of the OX40 agonist ivuxolimab. Every receptor here comes from an adult with an advanced solid tumor such as melanoma, head and neck, liver or kidney cancer.

The genes are TRBV28 and TRBJ2-2; 11 bases align to TRBD2. The J segment lost 7 bases and the V segment lost 6 bases, leaving 7 bases of the junction unmatched. From germline, CDR1 is MDHEN and CDR2 SYDVKM. This CDR3 contains 15 residues. The CDR3 DNA sequence: TGTGCCAGCAGCATAGCGGGAGGGACCTACGGGGAGCTGTTTTTT. Translated: CASSIAGGTYGELFF.

The chain carries TRBV4-3 and TRBJ2-3; weak D call: TRBD1 (6 bases). The ends were cut back, 1 base at V and 6 bases at J, with 17 bases in the middle. The CDR3 contains 16 residues. Germline V gives CDR1 LGHNA, CDR2 YSLEER. CDR3: CASSQGTASLSDTQYF. The CDR3 region has the DNA TGCGCCAGCAGCCAAGGGACAGCGTCACTCAGCGATACGCAGTATTTT.

The V gene is TRBV7-3, the J gene TRBJ2-7; 9 positions match TRBD1. The CDR3 contains 13 residues. Germline values: CDR1 SGHTA, CDR2 FQGTGA. After removal of 10 bases from V and 5 bases from J, the junction contained 9 bases not matched to a gene. CDR3 DNA: TGTGCCACCCTAGGGACAGGGTCTCACGAGCAGTACTTC. This encodes CATLGTGSHEQYF.

The V and J genes are TRBV5-4 and TRBJ2-2; 10 positions match TRBD1. The CDR3 loop spans 16 amino acids. V shed 4 bases and J 5 bases; nucleotides not matched to a gene: 8. Germline loops: CDR1 SGHNT, CDR2 YYREEE (reference sequence). The CDR3 region is CASSGGDRGWTGELFF. Here the CDR3 DNA reads TGTGCCAGCAGCGGCGGGGACAGGGGATGGACCGGGGAGCTGTTTTTT.

V is TRBV2 and J is TRBJ2-7; 10 bases agree with TRBD2. Germline V lookup: CDR1 SNHLY, CDR2 FYNNEI. V dropped 0 bases and J dropped 6; count of bases not matched to a gene: 8. The CDR3 is 16 amino acids. The CDR3 protein is CASSEAGASGSGEQYF. CDR3 DNA sequence: TGTGCCAGCAGTGAAGCGGGAGCTAGCGGGAGTGGCGAGCAGTACTTC.

This clone was seen just once. V is TRBV28 and J is TRBJ2-3; 7 bases agree with TRBD2. V was clipped by 5 bases and J by 3 bases; unmatched bases: 26. This CDR3 is built from 21 residues. Germline V gene data show CDR1 as MDHEN and CDR2 as SYDVKM. The CDR3 coding sequence is TGTGCCAGCAGTATCGAGTGGTCAGCCGACAAGGTTGCGGGAGTGACAGATACGCAGTATTTT. This codes for CASSIEWSADKVAGVTDTQYF.

This chain links TRBV7-2 with TRBJ2-3; D gene ambiguous. Trimming stripped 5 bases from V and 2 bases from J, with 8 bases between. CDR1 is SGHTA and CDR2 is FQGNSA in the germline V gene. The CDR3 covers 13 residues. The CDR3 bases are TGTGCCAGCAGCCCCGGGCCCACAGATACGCAGTATTTT. This gives the protein CASSPGPTDTQYF.

This chain joins TRBV28 and TRBJ2-3, with TRBD2 matching over 11 bases. CDR3 length equals 14 residues. V shed 2 bases, J shed 9 bases, and the junction held 4 bases outside the gene matches. Germline loops: CDR1 MDHEN, CDR2 SYDVKM. CDR3 region: CASSLLAGGETQYF. The CDR3 DNA sequence: TGTGCCAGCAGTTTACTAGCGGGAGGAGAGACGCAGTATTTT.

The chain is built from TRBV5-4 and TRBJ2-7, with D perhaps matching TRBD2 (5 bases). Germline-derived CDR1 and CDR2 are SGHNT and YYREEE (reference sequence). The CDR3 is made up of 12 amino acids. Trimming left V 6 bases short and J 5 bases short, with 12 bases between. Here the CDR3 DNA reads TGTGCCAGCACAGGTGGGAGCCACGAGCAGTACTTC. Its protein product is CASTGGSHEQYF.

The chain carries TRBV9 and TRBJ1-5; D might be TRBD1 (6 bases). The CDR3 has 15 residues. The germline CDR1 and CDR2 sequences are SGDLS and YYNGEE. Trimming pared 4 bases from V and 5 bases from J, leaving 16 bases between. The CDR3, as DNA: TGTGCCAGCAGCCCATTTGGCAGACAGGATCAGCCCCAGCATTTT. It codes for CASSPFGRQDQPQHF.

The chain links TRBV10-3 to TRBJ2-1; D call uncertain. This CDR3 has 14 residues. Looked up from germline, CDR1 is ENHRY and CDR2 is SYGVKD. Trimming removed 0 bases from V and 9 bases from J, with 12 bases in between. As DNA, the CDR3 is TGTGCCATCAGTGAGTCGGGGATTATCGGTGAGCAGTTCTTC. As protein: CAISESGIIGEQFF.

In DNA form, the CDR3 reads TGTGCCAGCAGCCAGGACCTTATACGGGAGACCCAGTACTTC. This encodes CASSQDLIRETQYF. The chain has TRBV7-6 and TRBJ2-5; D gene unclear. Trimming shortened V by 5 bases and J by 5 bases, and 15 bases separated the two germline ends. The CDR3 runs to 14 residues. The germline gives CDR1 SGHVS, CDR2 FNYEAQ. The full variable domain, rest sourced from reference TRBV7-6 and TRBJ2-5, is GAGVSQSPRYKVTKRGQDVALRCDPISGHVSLYWYRQALGQGPEFLTYFNYEAQQDKSGLPNDRFSAERPEGSISTLTIQRTEQRDSAMYRCASSQDLIRETQYFGPGTRLLVL.

V usage is TRBV2 and J usage is TRBJ2-1, with TRBD2 matching 7 bases. The CDR3 covers 15 residues. Per the germline V gene, CDR1 is SNHLY and CDR2 is FYNNEI. J was trimmed by 6 bases and V by 0 bases; bases with no gene match: 5. CDR3 DNA sequence: TGTGCCAGCAGTGAAGCGGGAGGGCCTTCCAATGAGCAGTTCTTC. Translated: CASSEAGGPSNEQFF.

The chain employs TRBV7-6 and TRBJ1-1; 9 nucleotides align to TRBD1. Germline CDR1 and CDR2: SGHVS and FNYEAQ. V trimming: 6 bases; J trimming: 4 bases; junction bases outside the gene matches: 3. This CDR3 comprises 13 residues. Here the CDR3 DNA reads TGTGCCAGCAGGGCGACAGGGGGCACTGAAGCTTTCTTT. It is translated as CASRATGGTEAFF.

This clone is classed as medium-sized (0.01 to 0.1%). The chain uses TRBV5-8 and TRBJ1-2; D remains unclear. The V end was cut by 2 bases, the J end by 6 bases, with 26 bases between. Germline lookup yields CDR1 SGHTS and CDR2 YDEGEE. The CDR3 runs 18 residues. CDR3: CASSLHRLRHLALHGYTF. The CDR3 nucleotides read TGTGCCAGCAGCTTACACCGATTAAGACACCTGGCCCTGCATGGCTACACCTTC.

This clone is a singleton in its sample. This rearrangement joins TRBV5-4 to TRBJ2-3; no definite D call. Germline V CDR1 and CDR2: SGHNT, YYREEE (reference sequence). The V end was cut by 2 bases, the J end by 0 bases, with 7 bases between. The CDR3 sequence is 14 residues long. In DNA, the CDR3 is TGTGCCAGCAGCTTTCTAGGTAGCACAGATACGCAGTATTTT. This gives the protein CASSFLGSTDTQYF.

CDR3 region: CASSLFFRTQYF. Written as DNA, the CDR3 is TGTGCCAGCAGTTTATTTTTTAGGACCCAGTACTTC. The gene calls are TRBV28 and TRBJ2-5; D gene uncertain. Germline assignment: CDR1 MDHEN and CDR2 SYDVKM. This CDR3 contains 12 residues. Trimming cost V 1 base and J 7 bases, with 7 bases left between them.

This clone was picked up a small number of times. The chain has TRBV5-1 and TRBJ1-1; perhaps TRBD1 as D (6 bases). Trimming removed 3 bases at V and 7 bases at J, with 13 bases between. Germline-derived CDR1 and CDR2 are SGHRS and YFSETQ. The CDR3 runs 13 residues. This CDR3 is CASSSSGQIEAFF. The DNA of the CDR3 is TGCGCCAGCAGCTCATCTGGACAGATTGAAGCTTTCTTT.

Points on this clone: This sample includes further DNA sequences coding for the same CDR3. The gene calls are TRBV11-2 and TRBJ2-3; D is ambiguous. Between the trimmed V and J ends, which lost 2 bases and 3 bases, there was a span of 9 bases. The CDR3 loop spans 14 amino acids. Germline CDR1 is SGHAT and CDR2 is FQNNGV. The CDR3 DNA reads as TGTGCCAGCAGCTTATCTGGGCTGACAGATACGCAGTATTTT. This codes for CASSLSGLTDTQYF.

The chain employs TRBV7-8 and TRBJ2-7; maybe TRBD2 (5 bases). Germline-derived CDR1 and CDR2 are SGHVS and FQNEAQ. There are 12 residues in the CDR3. Trimming shortened V by 1 base and J by 6 bases, and 7 bases separated the two germline ends. The CDR3 protein is CASSLGGLEQYF. The CDR3 DNA follows: TGTGCCAGCAGCTTAGGAGGGCTCGAGCAGTACTTC.

The CDR3 nucleotides are TGTGCCAGCAGTTTAAATGCGGGGTCATCCTATGGCTACACCTTC. Translated, it gives CASSLNAGSSYGYTF. The chain recombines TRBV27 with TRBJ1-2; D gene uncertain. Trimming left V 2 bases short and J 4 bases short, with 14 bases between. The CDR3 loop spans 15 amino acids. Germline V gives CDR1 MNHEY, CDR2 SMNVEV (reference sequence).